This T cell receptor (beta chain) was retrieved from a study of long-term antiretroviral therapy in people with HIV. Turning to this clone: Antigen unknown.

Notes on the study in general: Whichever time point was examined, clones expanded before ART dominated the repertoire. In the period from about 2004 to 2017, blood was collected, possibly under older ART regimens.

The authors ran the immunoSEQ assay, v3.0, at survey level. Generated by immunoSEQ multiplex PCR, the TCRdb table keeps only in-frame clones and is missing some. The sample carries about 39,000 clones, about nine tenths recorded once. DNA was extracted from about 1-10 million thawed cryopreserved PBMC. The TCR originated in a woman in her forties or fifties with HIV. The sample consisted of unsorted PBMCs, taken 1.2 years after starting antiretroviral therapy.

CDR3 in DNA: TGTGCCAGCAGTTACTCGACAGGGGGAAAAGAGACCCAGTACTTC. It translates to CASSYSTGGKETQYF. The J gene is TRBJ2-5, the V gene TRBV6-5, with TRBD1 matching 9 bases. CDR3 length: 15 residues. Trimming took 0 bases from V and 3 from J; bases not matched to a gene: 2. CDR1 is MNHEY, CDR2 SVGAGI, per germline.